This T cell receptor (beta chain) was identified during a study of human T cells and chemical hapten exposure (dated by TCRdb to the early 2020s). Describing the broader study: For sensitization, 2% DPC in acetone was applied to a roughly 2 cm by roughly 2 cm area of upper inner arm skin. Throughout the study period of 20 to 25 weeks, patients also received therapeutic DPC doses to the scalp every week. Patch tests used Finn chambers with 0.01% DPC on the upper back, scored after 6 days by International Contact Dermatitis Research Group standards. Most of the patients in the cohort were female, and the cohort covered alopecia areata with under or over 50% scalp involvement, alopecia totalis and alopecia universalis. The libraries were sequenced as a pool, and the TCR yield per sample differed mostly because of small variations in library volumes within the pool. Peripheral blood TCR repertoire changes were tracked in vivo in alopecia patients during primary and secondary sensitization to the hapten diphenylcyclopropenone (DPC). Blood was sampled from patients pre-sensitization (week 0) and at 2, 6 and about 24 weeks after DPC sensitization. For TCR sequencing, blood came from 25 to 35 alopecia patients at anywhere from one to four time points (pre-sensitization, 2, 6 and 24 weeks).

The sample's time point, from its label and the paper: patch test 3, about 24 weeks after DPC sensitization. Explained via the paper, the treatment or condition label denotes: therapeutic diphenylcyclopropenone sensitization with weekly scalp DPC. At every patch-test visit, the blood draw took place before the patch test was put on. Patients were eligible if aged 18 to 70, diagnosed with alopecia and judged suitable for DPC therapy, and pregnant patients were excluded. Total RNA was extracted from unfractionated whole blood that had been collected in Tempus Blood RNA tubes. Based on the germline V gene, the CDR1 and CDR2 sequences are SQVTM and ANQGSEA. From its cysteine to its phenylalanine, the CDR3 spans 14 amino acids. The entry retains the CDR3 DNA only, 42 bases that are in frame from base 1. Deletion took 4 bases off V and 0 bases off J, with a span of 9 bases between the germline ends. Library prep was done by RACE. Sequencing was carried out with a NextSeq 500. During library preparation, unique molecular identifiers were attached to individual cDNA molecules so that TCRs could be counted quantitatively and reproducibly. For every blood RNA sample, sequencing covered both the TCR alpha and TCR beta chains. In the paper's pipeline: Samples had a median of about 96,000 TCRs, with a range from about 23,224 to 750,000. V, J and CDR3 annotation of the TCR reads was performed with the Decombinator software suite. For PS versus PT1 abundance plots, all samples were subsampled to the same number of TCRs (28,000). TCRs were defined as expanded if absent before sensitization and observed at least eight times at the 2-week time point. In-frame beta chains were kept once TCRdb had trimmed the public reads at Q25 with fastp and called clones with MiXCR. Every CDR3 protein is listed once, alongside the most common genes and DNA of its rows. The V and J calls shown here were made by TCRdb, not taken from the authors' results. For this sample the table gives 180,000 or so distinct CDR3 sequences, of which more than 20% were detected only once. 2% to 3% of the sample is in the top ten clones.

Overall results and qualifications from the work: After repeated subsampling, the strength of the expansion versus patch-test correlation and the threshold at which it became significant changed. All patients had alopecia, a presumed autoimmune disease, so their immune response might differ from that of healthy individuals. Compared with pre-sensitization or healthy control sets, expanded TCRs formed significantly more large CDR3 similarity clusters, which is consistent with antigen-driven responses. Patch test score correlated positively with the number of PT1 expanded TCRs, reaching significance at thresholds 8, 16 and 32 but not at 4. DPC sensitization did not change the number of TCRs with a frequency above 1 in 1000, and there was no evidence of changes in global repertoire structure.

This clonotype occurred a few times. Its antigen remains undetermined. It has no much larger one-base neighbor in the sample; base qualities were not kept. Sequencing used whole blood, obtained in connection with sensitization to the hapten diphenylcyclopropenone (DPC). The sequence came from a woman aged 40 to 55 with alopecia areata. Some clones in this sample may be carry-over from other donors' samples. This sequence uses TRBV29-1 and TRBJ2-2, with the D gene call left open. The CDR3 reads as follows: CSVGDLANTGELFF. The DNA sequence is given as TGCAGCGTTGGAGACCTTGCGAACACCGGGGAGCTGTTTTTT.